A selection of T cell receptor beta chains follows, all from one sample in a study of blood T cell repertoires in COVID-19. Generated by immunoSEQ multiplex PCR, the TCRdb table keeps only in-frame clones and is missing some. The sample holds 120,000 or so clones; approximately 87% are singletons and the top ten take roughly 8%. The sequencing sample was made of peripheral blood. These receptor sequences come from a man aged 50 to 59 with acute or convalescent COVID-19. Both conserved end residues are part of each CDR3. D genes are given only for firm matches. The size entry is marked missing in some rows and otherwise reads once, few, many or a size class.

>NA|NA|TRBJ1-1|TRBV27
TGTGCCAGCAGTTCTCGACAGGTTACTGAAGCTTTCTTT
CASSSRQVTEAFF
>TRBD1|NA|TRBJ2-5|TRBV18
TGTGCCAGCTCACCTCGACAGGGTGCGGAGACCCAGTACTTC
CASSPRQGAETQYF
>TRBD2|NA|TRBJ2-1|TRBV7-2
TGTGCCAGCAGCTTAACGAGTAGCGGGAATATTAATGAGCAGTTCTTC
CASSLTSSGNINEQFF
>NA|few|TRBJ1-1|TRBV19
TGTGCCAGTAGTATTTCGCTGGCAGGGCCCACTGAAGCTTTCTTT
CASSISLAGPTEAFF
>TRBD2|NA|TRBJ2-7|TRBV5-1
TGCGCCAGCAGCTTTTCGAGCGGGAGCTCCTACGAGCAGTACTTC
CASSFSSGSSYEQYF
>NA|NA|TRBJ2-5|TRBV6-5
TGTGCCAGCAGTTACCGAGAGGGGGGGACACAAGAGACCCAGTACTTC
CASSYREGGTQETQYF
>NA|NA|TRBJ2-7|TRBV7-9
TGTGCCAGCAGCTTTGAGGGATCTGCCGTCCGCTACGAGCAGTACTTC
CASSFEGSAVRYEQYF
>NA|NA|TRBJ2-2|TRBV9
TGTGCCAGCAGCGTAGTAGACGGGGAGCTGTTTTTT
CASSVVDGELFF
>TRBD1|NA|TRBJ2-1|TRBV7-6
TGTGCCAGCAGCTTAATGGGACAGGGGTCCCGTAATGAGCAGTTCTTC
CASSLMGQGSRNEQFF
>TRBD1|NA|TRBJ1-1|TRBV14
TGTGCCAGCAGCCGCATACAGGGGAGGACTGAAGCTTTCTTT
CASSRIQGRTEAFF
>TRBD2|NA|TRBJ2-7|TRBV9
TGTGCCAGCAGCCCTGGGACTAGCGGGAGTTACGAGCAGTACTTC
CASSPGTSGSYEQYF
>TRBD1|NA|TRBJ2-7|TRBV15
TGTGCCACCAGCAGAGATTGGTTAGGACAGGGACCCTACGAGCAGTACTTC
CATSRDWLGQGPYEQYF
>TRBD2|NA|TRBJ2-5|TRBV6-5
TGTGCCAGCAGGCCTAGCGGGAGGGCGTCAGAGACCCAGTACTTC
CASRPSGRASETQYF
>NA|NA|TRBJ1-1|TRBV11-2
TGTGCCAGCAGCTTAGTAGCGGGAACTGAAGCTTTCTTT
CASSLVAGTEAFF
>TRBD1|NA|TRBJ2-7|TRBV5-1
TGCGCCAGCAGCTTCGGGGCCGGGACAGGGGACGACGAGCAGTACTTC
CASSFGAGTGDDEQYF
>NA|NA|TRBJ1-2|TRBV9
TGTGCCAGCAGTGCCGGGACACAAGGGGGTGGCTACACCTTC
CASSAGTQGGGYTF
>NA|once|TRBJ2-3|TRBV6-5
TGTGCCAGCATGGGACCTAGCGTGAACACAGATACGCAGTATTTT
CASMGPSVNTDTQYF
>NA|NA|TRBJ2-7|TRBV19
TGTGCCAGTAGGCCTCAGTTTGCCGGAGGGACCTACGAGCAGTACTTC
CASRPQFAGGTYEQYF
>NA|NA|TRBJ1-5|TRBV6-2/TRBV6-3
TGTGCCAGCAGTGCGAGGGTTCAGCCCCAGCATTTT
CASSARVQPQHF
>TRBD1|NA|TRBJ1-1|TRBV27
TGTGCCAGCAGTTTAAGGCAGGGGGCTTGGGAAGCTTTCTTT
CASSLRQGAWEAFF
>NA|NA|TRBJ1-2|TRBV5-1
TGCGCCAGCAGCGCATTACAGGGAAACTATGGCTACACCTTC
CASSALQGNYGYTF
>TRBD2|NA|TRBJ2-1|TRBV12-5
TGTGCTAGTGGGACTAGCGGGAGGGCCTTAGGCAATGAGCAGTTCTTC
CASGTSGRALGNEQFF
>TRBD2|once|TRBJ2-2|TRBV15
TGTGCCACCAGCAGAACGTGGACTAGCGGGATTGGCGGGGAGCTGTTTTTT
CATSRTWTSGIGGELFF
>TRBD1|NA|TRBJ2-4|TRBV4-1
TGCGCCAGCAGCCAAGAGAGGACAGGAGCCAAAAACATTCAGTACTTC
CASSQERTGAKNIQYF
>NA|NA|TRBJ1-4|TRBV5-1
TGCGCCAGCAGCTTGGATCCGGACAGAAATGAAAAACTGTTTTTT
CASSLDPDRNEKLFF
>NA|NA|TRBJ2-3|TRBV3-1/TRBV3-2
TGTGCCAGCAGCCTCATCGCTAGTACGCAGTATTTT
CASSLIASTQYF
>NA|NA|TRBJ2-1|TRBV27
TGTGCCAGCAGTTTCGCCGCAGGGTTGCACAATGAGCAGTTCTTC
CASSFAAGLHNEQFF
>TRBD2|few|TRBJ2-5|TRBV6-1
TGTGCCAGCAGTGTCGAACTAGGAATAGCGGGAGGGCAAGAGACCCAGTACTTC
CASSVELGIAGGQETQYF
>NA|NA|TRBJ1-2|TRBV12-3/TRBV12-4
TGTGCCAGCAGCCGACAGATGGGCTACACCTTC
CASSRQMGYTF
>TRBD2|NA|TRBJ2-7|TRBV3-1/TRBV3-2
TGTGCCAGCAGCCCTCCGGTACAGCGGGGTAGCTCCTACGAGCAGTACTTC
CASSPPVQRGSSYEQYF
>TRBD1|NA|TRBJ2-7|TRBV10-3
TGTGCCATCGCTGACGACAGGGACTCCTACGAGCAGTACTTC
CAIADDRDSYEQYF
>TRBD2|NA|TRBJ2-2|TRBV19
TGTGCCTCTAAACTGGGGGCTAGCGGGAGTTACACCGGGGAGCTGTTTTTT
CASKLGASGSYTGELFF
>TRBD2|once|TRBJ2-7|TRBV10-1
TGCGCCAGCAGTGAGCTTAGCGGGCTGGATAACTACGAGCAGTACTTC
CASSELSGLDNYEQYF
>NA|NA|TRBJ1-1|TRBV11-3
TGTGCCAGCAGCTCCGTAGACACTGAAGCTTTCTTT
CASSSVDTEAFF
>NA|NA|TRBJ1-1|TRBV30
TGTGCCTGGAGTGGGCCAGGGGTGAACACTGAAGCTTTCTTT
CAWSGPGVNTEAFF
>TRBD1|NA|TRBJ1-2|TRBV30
TGTGCCCTCCACAGGGGGACTAACTATGGCTACACCTTC
CALHRGTNYGYTF
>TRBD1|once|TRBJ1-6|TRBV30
TGTGCCTGGAAGGGGACAGAAAATTCACCCCTCCACTTT
CAWKGTENSPLHF
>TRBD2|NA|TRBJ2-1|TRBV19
TGTGCCAGTAGTTCCCCGGGACTAGCGGGATCAAATGAGCAGTTCTTC
CASSSPGLAGSNEQFF
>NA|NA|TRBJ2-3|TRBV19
TGTGCCAGTAGTCACCCAGAGTTCGCGAGTGGAGGCACAGATACGCAGTATTTT
CASSHPEFASGGTDTQYF
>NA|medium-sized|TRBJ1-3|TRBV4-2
TGTGCCAGCAGCCAAGGTGGCAGGGTAGGGGGAAACACCATATATTTT
CASSQGGRVGGNTIYF
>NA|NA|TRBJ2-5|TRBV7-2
TGTGCCAGCAGCTCGAATCAGGAGACCCAGTACTTC
CASSSNQETQYF
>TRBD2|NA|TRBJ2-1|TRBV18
TGTGCCAGCTCACCAGGGGCTAGCGGGAGCCTTGGACCCGAGCAGTTCTTC
CASSPGASGSLGPEQFF